This T cell receptor (beta chain) was sequenced for a study of blood T cell repertoires in COVID-19. Profiled with immunoSEQ multiplex PCR; TCRdb holds only in-frame clones, not every one. The profile covers about 270,000 clones, with roughly 91% appearing a single time and under 3% taken by the ten largest. This TCR derives from a woman aged 40 to 55 with acute COVID-19. The sequenced sample consisted of PBMCs or T cells enriched from blood (not recorded which).

CDR3 sequence (DNA): TGCGCCAGCACAGGGGCAGCCGGGACAGAGAACACCGGGGAGCTGTTTTTT. Translation gives CASTGAAGTENTGELFF. The V gene is TRBV4-1, the J gene TRBJ2-2; 7 bases are shared with TRBD1. The CDR3 consists of 17 residues. Germline CDR1 reads MGHRA; CDR2 reads YSYEKL. With 7 bases clipped from V and 1 base from J, the junction kept 12 bases outside the gene matches.